The 29 T cell receptor beta chains given below trace back to one sample, sequenced in a study of control samples from healthy donors and cancer patients. TCRdb keeps only in-frame clones here, not all; method: immunoSEQ multiplex PCR. This table has some 220,000 clones, around 94% appearing once. Material for sequencing was blood. These TCRs come from a man between 45 and 60 years old in good health.

V and J are TRBV28 and TRBJ1-1, with 7 bases fitting TRBD1. CDR1 MDHEN and CDR2 SYDVKM come from the germline V gene. With 7 bases clipped from V and 10 bases from J, the junction kept 9 bases outside the gene matches. The CDR3 has 12 amino acids. The CDR3 nucleotides are TGTGCCAGCACCAATCGAAACAGGGGAGCTTTCTTT. This encodes CASTNRNRGAFF. Drawing the rest from reference TRBV28 and TRBJ1-1, the complete variable domain is DVKVTQSSRYLVKRTGEKVFLECVQDMDHENMFWYRQDPGLGLRLIYFSYDVKMKEKGDIPEGYSVSREKKERFSLILESASTNQTSMYLCASTNRNRGAFFGQGTRLTVV.

The rearrangement links TRBV4-1 to TRBJ1-4, with D perhaps matching TRBD1 (5 bases). CDR3 length: 17 residues. The V and J ends lost 0 bases and 4 bases respectively, with 15 bases between them. The germline V gene encodes CDR1 MGHRA and CDR2 YSYEKL. The chain's CDR3 is CASSQDSRGVYNEKLFF. The CDR3 DNA reads as TGCGCCAGCAGCCAAGATAGTAGGGGAGTCTATAATGAAAAACTGTTTTTT.

Worth noting for this clone: Its ends do not fully match the called genes, so a read error is possible. This chain uses TRBV6-1 with TRBJ1-4; a possible D gene is TRBD1 (5 bases). The CDR3 consists of 13 residues. Germline V lookup: CDR1 MNHNS, CDR2 SASEGT. The DNA for the CDR3 is TGTGCCAGCAGTGAAAATCGGGTTCAGGGCTTTGCGTTT. This gives the protein CASSENRVQGFAF.

The genes are TRBV11-2 and TRBJ2-5, with a weak D call TRBD2 (6 bases). Trimming took 5 bases from V and 2 from J, leaving 12 bases between them. From germline, CDR1 is SGHAT and CDR2 FQNNGV. CDR3 length equals 14 residues. The chain's CDR3 is CASSPGGAQETQYF. The CDR3 DNA follows: TGTGCCAGCAGCCCTGGCGGGGCACAAGAGACCCAGTACTTC.

The chain has TRBV5-4 and TRBJ1-2; D unresolved. Germline V gives CDR1 SGHNT, CDR2 YYREEE (reference sequence). The CDR3 has 14 residues. V was clipped by 5 bases and J by 4 bases, with 15 bases between them. CDR3 coding DNA: TGTGCCAGCAGTTCCTCCGGGCTAACCTATGGCTACACCTTC. It yields the protein CASSSSGLTYGYTF.

The chain recombines TRBV3-1 (or the pseudogene TRBV3-2) with TRBJ1-2; 10 bases align to TRBD1. The CDR3 extends over 16 amino acids. CDR1 is LGHDT, CDR2 YNNKEL, per germline (reference sequence). The V and J ends lost 4 bases and 7 bases, in that order; junction bases with no gene match: 12. The CDR3 here is CASSPLDRGRRSGYTF. As DNA, the CDR3 is TGTGCCAGCAGCCCCCTCGACAGGGGGCGACGATCTGGCTACACCTTC.

The CDR3 is CASTLGGPGELFF. CDR3 nucleotides: TGTGCCAGCACCCTGGGGGGCCCCGGGGAGCTGTTTTTT. The rearrangement uses TRBV28 and TRBJ2-2; D may match TRBD1 or TRBD2 (6 bases each). This CDR3 is built from 13 residues. The germline CDR1 and CDR2 sequences are MDHEN and SYDVKM. The V gene lost 7 bases and the J gene lost 6 bases, with 12 bases spanning the gap.

This clone was observed once. The gene calls are TRBV5-1 and TRBJ2-6, with unresolved D. Per the germline V gene, CDR1 is SGHRS and CDR2 is YFSETQ. Trimming stripped 4 bases from V and 0 bases from J, with 8 bases between. This CDR3 region has 15 residues. CDR3 residues: CASSGGTSGANVLTF. The CDR3 nucleotides are TGCGCCAGCAGCGGTGGTACCTCTGGGGCCAACGTCCTGACTTTC. The full variable domain, with the rest looked up from reference TRBV5-1 and TRBJ2-6, is KAGVTQTPRYLIKTRGQQVTLSCSPISGHRSVSWYQQTPGQGLQFLFEYFSETQRNKGNFPGRFSGRQFSNSRSEMNVSTLELGDSALYLCASSGGTSGANVLTFGAGSRLTVL.

The J gene is TRBJ2-2, the V gene TRBV19; D remains ambiguous. Trimming cost V 1 base and J 6 bases, with 12 bases left between them. CDR3 length equals 15 residues. The V gene's germline CDR1 is LNHDA and CDR2 SQIVND (reference sequence). For the CDR3, the DNA is TGTGCCAGTAGTATAGTTGGGCGGACGGCCGGGGAGCTGTTTTTT. Protein product: CASSIVGRTAGELFF.

The V and J genes are TRBV3-1 (or the pseudogene TRBV3-2) and TRBJ1-1; D is perhaps TRBD1 (5 bases). Germline V lookup: CDR1 LGHDT, CDR2 YNNKEL (reference sequence). CDR3 length: 13 amino acids. Deletions cut 0 bases from V and 8 bases from J, with 10 bases between. This CDR3 reads CASSQEGVTEAFF. The CDR3 DNA reads as TGTGCCAGCAGCCAAGAAGGGGTGACGGAAGCTTTCTTT.

The chain is built from TRBV5-1 and TRBJ2-3; D uncertain. The CDR3 loop spans 16 amino acids. Trimming cost V 4 bases and J 0 bases, with 15 bases left between them. Germline values: CDR1 SGHRS, CDR2 YFSETQ. The CDR3 spells CASSVPFGSSTDTQYF. In nucleotides, the CDR3 is TGCGCCAGCAGCGTCCCCTTTGGGTCTAGCACAGATACGCAGTATTTT.

The chain uses TRBV30 and TRBJ1-5; no clear D gene. CDR1 and CDR2 from the germline V gene are GTSNPN and SVGIG (reference sequence). The CDR3 length is 15 residues. Trimming removed 3 bases from V and 5 bases from J, with 17 bases in between. Here the CDR3 DNA reads TGTGCCTGGAGCACCGGGCCTGAAAGTTATCAGCCCCAGCATTTT. Protein sequence: CAWSTGPESYQPQHF.

V usage is TRBV9 and J usage is TRBJ1-1, with 8 positions matching TRBD1. The CDR3 is 16 residues long. After removal of 3 bases from V and 1 base from J, the junction contained 8 bases not matched to a gene. The germline V gene encodes CDR1 SGDLS and CDR2 YYNGEE. The CDR3 loop reads CASSASPGTGNTEAFF. CDR3 nucleotide sequence: TGTGCCAGCAGCGCCAGTCCCGGGACAGGGAACACTGAAGCTTTCTTT.

The rearrangement uses TRBV6-5 and TRBJ1-4, with 8 bases identical to TRBD1. This CDR3 is built from 14 residues. J was trimmed by 7 bases and V by 6 bases; bases with no gene match: 7. Germline V gives CDR1 MNHEY, CDR2 SVGAGI. DNA of the CDR3: TGTGCCAGCAGACCAGGGGGCATTGGTGAAAAACTGTTTTTT. This encodes CASRPGGIGEKLFF.

The V and J genes are TRBV5-5 and TRBJ2-7, with a possible D match to TRBD2 (5 bases). Between the trimmed V and J ends, which lost 4 bases and 2 bases, there was a span of 13 bases. Germline assignment: CDR1 SGHKS and CDR2 YYEKEE (reference sequence). This CDR3 is built from 14 residues. CDR3 DNA: TGTGCCAGCAGCCTTGCCCCGGGGACCTACGAGCAGTACTTC. This translates into CASSLAPGTYEQYF. Variable domain in full (rest from reference TRBV5-5 and TRBJ2-7): DAGVTQSPTHLIKTRGQQVTLRCSPISGHKSVSWYQQVLGQGPQFIFQYYEKEERGRGNFPDRFSARQFPNYSSELNVNALLLGDSALYLCASSLAPGTYEQYFGPGTRLTVT.

The V call is TRBV6-2 or TRBV6-3, the J call TRBJ1-5; TRBD1 aligns across 8 bases. Germline V gene lookup returns CDR1 MNHEY and CDR2 SVGEGT. This CDR3 has 17 amino acids. Unmatched junction bases numbered 11, after V lost 4 bases and J lost 3 bases. CDR3 residues: CASSSWTGSFPNQPQHF. CDR3 bases: TGTGCCAGCAGTTCCTGGACAGGGTCTTTTCCCAATCAGCCCCAGCATTTT.

Comment on this clone: Other nucleotide sequences in the sample specify the same CDR3. J is TRBJ2-1 and V is TRBV27; D is unclear. V shed 1 base and J shed 5 bases, with 0 bases lying between them. The CDR3 sequence is 11 residues long. The germline V gene has CDR1 MNHEY and CDR2 SMNVEV (reference sequence). The CDR3 reads CASSLYNEQFF. CDR3 nucleotide sequence: TGTGCCAGCAGTTTATACAATGAGCAGTTCTTC.

V and J are TRBV28 and TRBJ1-1, with D possibly TRBD1 on 6 matching bases. Trimming removed 10 bases from V and 6 bases from J, with 33 bases in between. The V gene's germline CDR1 is MDHEN and CDR2 SYDVKM. The CDR3 contains 18 residues. The CDR3 coding sequence is TGTGCCACCTTTGTTTATACTTCAGGGGCGGGTGGTAACCCTGAAGCTTTCTTT. Encoded protein: CATFVYTSGAGGNPEAFF.

The V and J genes are TRBV18 and TRBJ1-6, with 7 bases that match TRBD1. CDR1 and CDR2 from the germline V gene are KGHSH and LQKENI. The CDR3 has 15 residues. V was pared by 2 bases and J by 9 bases, with 7 bases of the junction left unmatched. Written as DNA, the CDR3 is TGTGCCAGCTCACCAGAGGGACAGATCCCTTCACCCCTCCACTTT. It codes for CASSPEGQIPSPLHF.

This sequence joins TRBV4-2 and TRBJ2-3; 8 nucleotides line up with TRBD2. Trimming cost V 3 bases and J 6 bases; bases outside gene matches: 11. The CDR3 contains 16 residues. Germline CDR1 and CDR2: LGHNA and YNFKEQ. CDR3 residues: CASSQALGLATDTQYF. The CDR3 bases are TGTGCCAGCAGCCAGGCTTTAGGACTAGCTACGGATACGCAGTATTTT.

This clone was detected only a few times. The V gene is TRBV19, the J gene TRBJ1-5; maybe TRBD1 (6 bases). This CDR3 has 14 residues. Trimming pared 3 bases from V and 2 bases from J, leaving 8 bases between. Germline CDR1 and CDR2: LNHDA and SQIVND (reference sequence). This chain's CDR3 is CASSMRQGNQPQHF. The CDR3, as DNA: TGTGCCAGTAGTATGCGACAGGGCAATCAGCCCCAGCATTTT.

The V and J genes are TRBV19 and TRBJ2-7; 10 bases fit TRBD2. This CDR3 has 21 residues. Per germline, CDR1 LNHDA and CDR2 SQIVND (reference sequence). V was pared by 0 bases and J by 3 bases, with 20 bases of the junction left unmatched. DNA for the CDR3: TGTGCCAGTAGTATAGATGGATCCCTAGCGGGGGATCAAATTTTCATCTACGAGCAGTACTTC. Protein sequence: CASSIDGSLAGDQIFIYEQYF.

This chain links TRBV2 with TRBJ1-2, with 7 positions matching TRBD1. The germline gives CDR1 SNHLY, CDR2 FYNNEI. The CDR3 is 16 residues long. V shed 1 base and J 7 bases; nucleotides not matched to a gene: 12. The CDR3 region has the DNA TGTGCCAGCAGTGAAGTGCAGGGGGTTGATATTGTTGGCTACACCTTC. Translated: CASSEVQGVDIVGYTF.

This sequence joins TRBV18 and TRBJ2-3; unclear D gene. Germline CDR1 and CDR2: KGHSH and LQKENI. The CDR3 contains 14 residues. Trimming stripped 1 base from V and 4 bases from J, with 9 bases between. The CDR3 DNA reads as TGTGCCAGCTCACCACTAGATGCTGCAGATACGCAGTATTTT. Amino acid sequence: CASSPLDAADTQYF.

The chain is built from TRBV6-5 and TRBJ2-2; no reliable D call. The V gene's germline CDR1 is MNHEY and CDR2 SVGAGI. The CDR3 runs 15 residues. Trimming removed 6 bases at V and 0 bases at J, with 11 bases between. Here the CDR3 reads CASSIRATNTGELFF. CDR3 DNA sequence: TGTGCCAGCAGCATCCGGGCGACGAACACCGGGGAGCTGTTTTTT.

DNA of the CDR3: TGTGCCAGCAGTTCAACCGGGACTAGCGGGACCGGGCAGCAGTACTTC. The encoded protein is CASSSTGTSGTGQQYF. V usage is TRBV6-5 and J usage is TRBJ2-7, with 13 bases identical to TRBD2. V lost 4 bases, J lost 8 bases, and 11 bases stayed unmatched. CDR1 is MNHEY and CDR2 is SVGAGI in the germline V gene. This CDR3 is built from 16 residues.

The chain couples TRBV6-5 to TRBJ1-6; TRBD1 might be the D (5 bases). CDR3 length: 15 residues. Trimming cost V 0 bases and J 7 bases, with 10 bases left between them. CDR1 and CDR2 from the germline V gene are MNHEY and SVGAGI. The CDR3 coding sequence is TGTGCCAGCAGTTACTCACAGGCCCAGAATTCACCCCTCCACTTT. This sequence encodes CASSYSQAQNSPLHF.

This chain connects TRBV6-1 to TRBJ1-3; no clear D. Germline V CDR1 and CDR2: MNHNS, SASEGT. The CDR3 runs to 16 residues. V lost 3 bases and J 1 base, leaving 13 bases between the germline ends. The DNA for the CDR3 is TGTGCCAGCAGTGATAGTATTGCGGGGTCTGGAAACACCATATATTTT. Translation gives CASSDSIAGSGNTIYF.

The count of this clone is one. This chain connects TRBV18 to TRBJ1-2; D not certain. The CDR3 covers 14 residues. Trimming took 6 bases from V and 8 from J, leaving 19 bases between them. The germline CDR1 and CDR2 sequences are KGHSH and LQKENI. CDR3 DNA sequence: TGTGCCAGCTCGCTGGGCGGGCTAGGTGACGGCTACACCTTC. Translated: CASSLGGLGDGYTF.